Only a few counts were recorded for the clone carrying this T cell receptor (beta chain). The sample is drawn from a study of blood T cell repertoires in COVID-19. In the study overall: Donors in the United States, Italy and Spain gave samples during acute or convalescent COVID-19.

How the authors handled the data: Amplifying reference gene primers gave estimates of nucleated cell counts. Clones were read by immunoSEQ multiplex PCR, and TCRdb kept only the in-frame ones, dropping some. From that table come the V and J calls and clone size; the DNA was used to work out D and trimming. The table has about 110,000 clones, less than 85% seen once; the top ten hold around 4%. This CDR3 region has 15 residues. Germline assignment: CDR1 MDHEN and CDR2 SYDVKM. Unmatched junction bases numbered 9, after V lost 5 bases and J lost 7 bases. This chain uses TRBV28 with TRBJ1-4; 8 nucleotides line up with TRBD1. This receptor was obtained from a woman older than 75 with acute or convalescent COVID-19. The sequenced sample consisted of peripheral blood. CDR3 sequence: CASSAQGASVEKLFF. CDR3 DNA: TGTGCCAGCAGTGCTCAGGGGGCGTCTGTTGAAAAACTGTTTTTT.